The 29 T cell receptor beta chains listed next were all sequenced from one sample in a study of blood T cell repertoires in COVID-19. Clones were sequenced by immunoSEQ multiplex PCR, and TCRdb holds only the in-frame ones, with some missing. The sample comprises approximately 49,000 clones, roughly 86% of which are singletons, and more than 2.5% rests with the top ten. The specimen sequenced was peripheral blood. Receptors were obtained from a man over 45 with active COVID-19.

The CDR3 DNA reads as TGTGCCAGCAGCGCCTGGTCGGGGACAGATACGCAGTATTTT. Residues: CASSAWSGTDTQYF. The genes are TRBV9 and TRBJ2-3; a weak D match, TRBD2 (5 bases). Germline CDR1 SGDLS, CDR2 YYNGEE. CDR3 length: 14 residues. With 3 bases removed from V and 3 bases from J, the gap between germline ends came to 11 bases.

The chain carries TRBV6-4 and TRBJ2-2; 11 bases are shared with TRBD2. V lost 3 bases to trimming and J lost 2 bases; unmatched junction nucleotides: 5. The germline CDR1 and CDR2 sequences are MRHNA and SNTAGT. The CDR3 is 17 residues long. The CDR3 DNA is TGTGCCAGCAGTGATTTAGCGGGAGGGCCAAACACCGGGGAGCTGTTTTTT. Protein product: CASSDLAGGPNTGELFF.

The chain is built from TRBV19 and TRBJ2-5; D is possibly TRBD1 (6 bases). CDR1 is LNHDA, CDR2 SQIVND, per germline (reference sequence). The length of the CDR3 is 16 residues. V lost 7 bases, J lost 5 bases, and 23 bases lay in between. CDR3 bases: TGTGCCAGTAAGAGGGGGACCGGGACATCATTCGAGACCCAGTACTTC. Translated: CASKRGTGTSFETQYF.

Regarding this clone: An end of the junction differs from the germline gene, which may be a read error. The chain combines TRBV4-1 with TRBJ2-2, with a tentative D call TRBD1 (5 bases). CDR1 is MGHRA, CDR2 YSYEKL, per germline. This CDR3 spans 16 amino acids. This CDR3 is CASSQEQVMNAGELFF. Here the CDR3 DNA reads TGCGCCAGCAGCCAAGAACAGGTCATGAACGCCGGGGAGCTGTTTTTT.

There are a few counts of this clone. As DNA, the CDR3 is TGTGCCAGCTCACCCCTGCCTAGCAACTACGAGCAGTACGTC. This sequence encodes CASSPLPSNYEQYV. The chain links TRBV18 to TRBJ2-7, with TRBD2 as a possible D gene (5 bases). Trimming took 3 bases from V and 3 from J, leaving 12 bases between them. Germline CDR1 reads KGHSH; CDR2 reads LQKENI. CDR3 size: 14 residues.

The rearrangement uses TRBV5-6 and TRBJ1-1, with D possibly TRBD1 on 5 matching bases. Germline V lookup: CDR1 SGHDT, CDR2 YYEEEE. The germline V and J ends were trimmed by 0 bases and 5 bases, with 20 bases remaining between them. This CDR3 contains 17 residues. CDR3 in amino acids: CASSLAGGRVRGTEAFF. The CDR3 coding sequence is TGTGCCAGCAGCTTGGCCGGTGGGAGGGTAAGGGGAACTGAAGCTTTCTTT.

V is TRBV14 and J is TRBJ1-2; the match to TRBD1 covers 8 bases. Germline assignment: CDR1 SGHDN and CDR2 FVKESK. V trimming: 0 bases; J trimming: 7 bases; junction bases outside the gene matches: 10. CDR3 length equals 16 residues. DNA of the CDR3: TGTGCCAGCAGCCAAGATTCCCGGACAGGGAGTCGTGGCTACACCTTC. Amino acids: CASSQDSRTGSRGYTF. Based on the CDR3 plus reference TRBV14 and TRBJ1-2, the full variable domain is EAGVTQFPSHSVIEKGQTVTLRCDPISGHDNLYWYRRVMGKEIKFLLHFVKESKQDESGMPNNRFLAERTGGTYSTLKVQPAELEDSGVYFCASSQDSRTGSRGYTFGSGTRLTVV.

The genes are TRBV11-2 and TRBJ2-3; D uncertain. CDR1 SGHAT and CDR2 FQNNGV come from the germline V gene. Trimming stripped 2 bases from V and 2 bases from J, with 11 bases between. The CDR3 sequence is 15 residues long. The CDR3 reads CASSLRVLSTDTQYF. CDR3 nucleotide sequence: TGTGCCAGCAGCTTACGAGTTCTCTCCACAGATACGCAGTATTTT.

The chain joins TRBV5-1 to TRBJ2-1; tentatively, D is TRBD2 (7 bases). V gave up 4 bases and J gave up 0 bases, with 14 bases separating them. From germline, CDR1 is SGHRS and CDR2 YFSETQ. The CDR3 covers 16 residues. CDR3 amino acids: CASSEWGGGSYNEQFF. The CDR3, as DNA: TGCGCCAGCAGCGAATGGGGAGGGGGCTCCTACAATGAGCAGTTCTTC.

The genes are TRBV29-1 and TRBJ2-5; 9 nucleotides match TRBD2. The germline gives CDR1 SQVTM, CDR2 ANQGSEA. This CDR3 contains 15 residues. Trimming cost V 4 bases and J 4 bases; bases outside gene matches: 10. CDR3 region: CSVAHGTSLRETQYF. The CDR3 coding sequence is TGCAGCGTTGCCCACGGGACTAGCTTGCGAGAGACCCAGTACTTC.

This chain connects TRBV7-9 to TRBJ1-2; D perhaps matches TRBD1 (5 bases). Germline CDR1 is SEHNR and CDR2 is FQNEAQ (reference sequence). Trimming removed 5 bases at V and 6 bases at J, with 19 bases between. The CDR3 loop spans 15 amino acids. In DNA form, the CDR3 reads TGTGCCAGCAGCCACGGGACTATTGATTTAAATGGCTACACCTTC. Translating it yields CASSHGTIDLNGYTF.

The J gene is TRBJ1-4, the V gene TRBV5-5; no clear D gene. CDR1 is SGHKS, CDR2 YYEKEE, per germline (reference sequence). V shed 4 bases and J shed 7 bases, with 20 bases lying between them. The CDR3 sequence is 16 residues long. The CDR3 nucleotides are TGTGCCAGCAGCCGACCAAGCGGGGTCGGTGGTGAAAAACTGTTTTTT. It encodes CASSRPSGVGGEKLFF.

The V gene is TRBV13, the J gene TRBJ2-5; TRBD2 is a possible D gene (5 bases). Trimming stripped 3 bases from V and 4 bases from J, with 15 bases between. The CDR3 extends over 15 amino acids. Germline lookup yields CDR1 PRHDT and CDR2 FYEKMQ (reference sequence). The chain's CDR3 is CASSFGIVRGETQYF. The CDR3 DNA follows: TGTGCCAGCAGCTTCGGGATAGTGAGAGGAGAGACCCAGTACTTC.

The CDR3 DNA is TGTGCCAGTAGCCCTAAAAGACAGACCAAAAATTCACCCCTCCACTTT. Amino acid sequence: CASSPKRQTKNSPLHF. This chain uses TRBV19 with TRBJ1-6; the D gene is possibly TRBD1 (5 bases). Trimming shortened V by 6 bases and J by 7 bases, and 19 bases separated the two germline ends. Germline V lookup: CDR1 LNHDA, CDR2 SQIVND (reference sequence). The CDR3 length is 16 residues.

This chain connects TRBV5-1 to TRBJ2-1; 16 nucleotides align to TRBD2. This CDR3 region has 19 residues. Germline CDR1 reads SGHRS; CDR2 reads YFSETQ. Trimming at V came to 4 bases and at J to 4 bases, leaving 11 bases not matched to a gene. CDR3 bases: TGCGCCAGCAGCATGACTCAGGGACTAGCGGGAGGGCGATACAATGAGCAGTTCTTC. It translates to CASSMTQGLAGGRYNEQFF.

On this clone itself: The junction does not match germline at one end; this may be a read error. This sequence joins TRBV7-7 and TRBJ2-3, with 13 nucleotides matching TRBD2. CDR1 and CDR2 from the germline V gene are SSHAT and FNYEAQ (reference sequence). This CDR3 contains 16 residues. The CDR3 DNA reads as TGTGCTAGCAGCCAGGGACTAGCGGGACACACAGATACGCAGTATTTT. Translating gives CASSQGLAGHTDTQYF.

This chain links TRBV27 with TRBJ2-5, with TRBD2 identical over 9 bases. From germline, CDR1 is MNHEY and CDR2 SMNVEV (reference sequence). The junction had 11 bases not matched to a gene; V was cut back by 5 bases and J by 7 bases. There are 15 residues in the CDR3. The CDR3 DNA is TGTGCCAGCAGTCCTTTAATAGCGGGAGTGGGGACCCAGTACTTC. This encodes CASSPLIAGVGTQYF.

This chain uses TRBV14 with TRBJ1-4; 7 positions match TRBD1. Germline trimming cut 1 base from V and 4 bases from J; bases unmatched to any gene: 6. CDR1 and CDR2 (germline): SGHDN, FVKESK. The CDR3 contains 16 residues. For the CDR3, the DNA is TGTGCCAGCAGCCAAGGTTGGGGACAGAGTAATGAAAAACTGTTTTTT. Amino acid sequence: CASSQGWGQSNEKLFF.

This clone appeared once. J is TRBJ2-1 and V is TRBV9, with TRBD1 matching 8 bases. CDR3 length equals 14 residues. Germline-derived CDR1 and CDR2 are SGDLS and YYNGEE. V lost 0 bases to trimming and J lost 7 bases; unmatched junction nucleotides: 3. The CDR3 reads CASSVVTGGNEQFF. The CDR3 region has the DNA TGTGCCAGCAGCGTAGTTACAGGGGGGAATGAGCAGTTCTTC.

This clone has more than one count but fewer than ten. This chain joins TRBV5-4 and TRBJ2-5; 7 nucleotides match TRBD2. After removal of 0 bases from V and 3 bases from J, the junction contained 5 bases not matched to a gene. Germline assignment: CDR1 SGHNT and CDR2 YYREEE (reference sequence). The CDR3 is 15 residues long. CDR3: CASSLEPLAEETQYF. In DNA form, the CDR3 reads TGTGCCAGCAGCTTGGAACCTCTAGCGGAAGAGACCCAGTACTTC. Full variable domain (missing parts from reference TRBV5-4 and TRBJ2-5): ETGVTQSPTHLIKTRGQQVTLRCSSQSGHNTVSWYQQALGQGPQFIFQYYREEENGRGNFPPRFSGLQFPNYSSELNVNALELDDSALYLCASSLEPLAEETQYFGPGTRLLVL.

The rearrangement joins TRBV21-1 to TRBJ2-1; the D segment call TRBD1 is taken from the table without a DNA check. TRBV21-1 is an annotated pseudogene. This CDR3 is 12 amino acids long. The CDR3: CARKDRADEQFF. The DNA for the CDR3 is TGTGCCAGAAAGGACAGGGCCGATGAGCAGTTCTTC.

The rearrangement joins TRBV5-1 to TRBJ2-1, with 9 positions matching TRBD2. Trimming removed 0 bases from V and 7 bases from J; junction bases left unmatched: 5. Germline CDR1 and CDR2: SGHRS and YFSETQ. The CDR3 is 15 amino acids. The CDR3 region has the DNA TGCGCCAGCAGCTTGGTAGCGGGAGAGGGTAATGAGCAGTTCTTC. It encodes CASSLVAGEGNEQFF.

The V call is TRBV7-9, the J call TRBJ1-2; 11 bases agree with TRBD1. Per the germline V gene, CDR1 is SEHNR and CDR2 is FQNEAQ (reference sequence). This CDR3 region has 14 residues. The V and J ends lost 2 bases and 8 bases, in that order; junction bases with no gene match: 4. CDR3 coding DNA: TGTGCCAGCAGCTTACCCGGGACAGGGGGAGGCTACACCTTC. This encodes CASSLPGTGGGYTF.

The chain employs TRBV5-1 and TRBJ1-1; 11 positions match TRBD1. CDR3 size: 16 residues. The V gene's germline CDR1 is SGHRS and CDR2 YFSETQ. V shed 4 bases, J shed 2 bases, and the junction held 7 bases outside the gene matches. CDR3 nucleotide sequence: TGCGCCAGCAGCGCTGGACAGGGGGCGCTTAACACTGAAGCTTTCTTT. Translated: CASSAGQGALNTEAFF.

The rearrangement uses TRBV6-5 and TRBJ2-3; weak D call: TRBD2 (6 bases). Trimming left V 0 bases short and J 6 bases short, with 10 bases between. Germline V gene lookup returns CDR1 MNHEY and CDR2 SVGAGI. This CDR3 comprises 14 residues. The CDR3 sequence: CASSYSTRSDTQYF. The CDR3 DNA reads TGTGCCAGCAGTTACTCGACTAGATCCGATACGCAGTATTTT.

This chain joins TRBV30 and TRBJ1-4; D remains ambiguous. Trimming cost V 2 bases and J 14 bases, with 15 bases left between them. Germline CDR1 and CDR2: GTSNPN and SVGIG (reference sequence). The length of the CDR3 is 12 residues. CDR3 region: CAWSSNSIELFF. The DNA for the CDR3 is TGTGCCTGGAGTTCGAATTCAATTGAGCTGTTTTTT.

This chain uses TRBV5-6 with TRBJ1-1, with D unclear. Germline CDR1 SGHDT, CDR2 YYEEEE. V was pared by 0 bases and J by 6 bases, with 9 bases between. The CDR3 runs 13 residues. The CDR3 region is CASSLGGVAEAFF. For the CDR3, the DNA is TGTGCCAGCAGCTTGGGCGGGGTCGCTGAAGCTTTCTTT.

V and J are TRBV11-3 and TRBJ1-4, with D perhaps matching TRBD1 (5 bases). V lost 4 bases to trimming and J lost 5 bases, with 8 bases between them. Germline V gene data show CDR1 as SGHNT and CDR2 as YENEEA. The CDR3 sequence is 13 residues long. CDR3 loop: CASSSRQNEKLFF. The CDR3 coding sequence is TGTGCCAGCAGCTCAAGACAGAATGAAAAACTGTTTTTT.

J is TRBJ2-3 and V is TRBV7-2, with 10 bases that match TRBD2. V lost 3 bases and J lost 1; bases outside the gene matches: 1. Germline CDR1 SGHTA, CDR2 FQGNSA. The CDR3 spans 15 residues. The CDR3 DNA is TGTGCCAGCAGCTTCACTAGCGGGGGCACAGATACGCAGTATTTT. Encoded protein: CASSFTSGGTDTQYF.